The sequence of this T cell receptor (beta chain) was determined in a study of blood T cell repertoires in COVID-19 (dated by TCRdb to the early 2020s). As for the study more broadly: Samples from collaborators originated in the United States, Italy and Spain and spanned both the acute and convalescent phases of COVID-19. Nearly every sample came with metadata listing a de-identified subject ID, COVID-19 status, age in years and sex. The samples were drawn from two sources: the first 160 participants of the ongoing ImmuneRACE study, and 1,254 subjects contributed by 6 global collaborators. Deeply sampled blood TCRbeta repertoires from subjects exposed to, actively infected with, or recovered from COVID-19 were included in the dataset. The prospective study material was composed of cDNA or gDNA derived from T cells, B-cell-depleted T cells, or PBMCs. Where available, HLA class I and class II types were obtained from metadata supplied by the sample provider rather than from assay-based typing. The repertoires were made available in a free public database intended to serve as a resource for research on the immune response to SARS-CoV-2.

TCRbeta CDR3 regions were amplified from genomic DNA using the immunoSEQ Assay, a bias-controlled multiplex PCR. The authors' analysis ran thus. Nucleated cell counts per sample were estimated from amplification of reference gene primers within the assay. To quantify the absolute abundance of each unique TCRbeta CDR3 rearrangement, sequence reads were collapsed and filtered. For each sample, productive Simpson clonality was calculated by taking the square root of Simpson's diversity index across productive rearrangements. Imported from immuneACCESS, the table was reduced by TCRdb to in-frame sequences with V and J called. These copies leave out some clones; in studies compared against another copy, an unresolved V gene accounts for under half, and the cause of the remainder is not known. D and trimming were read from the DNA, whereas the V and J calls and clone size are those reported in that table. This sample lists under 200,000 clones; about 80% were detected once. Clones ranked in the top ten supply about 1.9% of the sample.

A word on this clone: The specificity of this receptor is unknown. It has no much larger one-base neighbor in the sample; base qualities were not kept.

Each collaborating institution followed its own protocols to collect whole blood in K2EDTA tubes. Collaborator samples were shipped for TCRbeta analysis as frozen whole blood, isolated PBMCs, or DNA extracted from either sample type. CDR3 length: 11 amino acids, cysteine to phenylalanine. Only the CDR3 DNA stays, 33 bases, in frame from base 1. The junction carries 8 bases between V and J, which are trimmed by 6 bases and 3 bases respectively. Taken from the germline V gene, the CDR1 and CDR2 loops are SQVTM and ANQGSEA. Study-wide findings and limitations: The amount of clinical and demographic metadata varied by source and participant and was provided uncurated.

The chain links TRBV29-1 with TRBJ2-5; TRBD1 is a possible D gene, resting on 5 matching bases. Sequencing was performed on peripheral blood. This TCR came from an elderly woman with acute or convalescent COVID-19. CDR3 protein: CSVGREETQYF. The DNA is TGCAGCGTCGGCAGGGAAGAGACCCAGTACTTC.